The 23 T cell receptor beta chains reported below all come from one sample, sequenced in a study of blood T cells in healthy people across ages. A second PCR of roughly 7 to 11 cycles used a sample-barcoded 5' primer and a J-beta primer mix. Via MiXCR, TCRdb re-called the 5' RACE reads, giving one row per CDR3 protein. This sample has hundreds of thousands of distinct CDR3 sequences, with approximately 31% found just once. The source material was blood. These receptors all stem from a woman of 80 years or more in good health.

This clonotype was seen a few times. A single base separates this from a much larger clone, so it may be a read error. The chain recombines TRBV2 with TRBJ2-1; tentatively, D is TRBD2 (5 bases). Trimming removed 0 bases from V and 13 bases from J, with 22 bases in between. There are 16 residues in the CDR3. The germline V gene encodes CDR1 SNHLY and CDR2 FYNNEI. The CDR3 bases are TGTGCCAGCAGTGAAGCGCTTGGACTCGCCGGAGAGACCCAGTTCTTC. It is translated as CASSEALGLAGETQFF.

This clonotype was detected many times. For the CDR3, the DNA is TGTGCCAGCAGGCCTCGGGGGAGCACAGATACGCAGTATTTT. Amino acid sequence: CASRPRGSTDTQYF. The rearrangement joins TRBV7-2 to TRBJ2-3; tentatively, D is TRBD2 (6 bases). Germline V gene sequence: CDR1 SGHTA, CDR2 FQGNSA. The CDR3 is 14 amino acids. Trimming left V 6 bases short and J 0 bases short, with 10 bases between. Full variable domain (outside the CDR3, taken from reference TRBV7-2 and TRBJ2-3): GAGVSQSPSNKVTEKGKDVELRCDPISGHTALYWYRQSLGQGLEFLIYFQGNSAPDKSGLPSDRFSAERTGGSVSTLTIQRTQQEDSAVYLCASRPRGSTDTQYFGPGTRLTVL.

The V gene is TRBV20-1, the J gene TRBJ2-5, with TRBD1 matching over 9 bases. Per the germline V gene, CDR1 is DFQATT and CDR2 is SNEGSKA (reference sequence). V was clipped by 8 bases and J by 1 base; unmatched bases: 8. This CDR3 has 14 amino acids. CDR3 in amino acids: CSPTKQGAQETQYF. The CDR3 DNA is TGCAGTCCCACGAAACAGGGGGCCCAAGAGACCCAGTACTTC.

As for this clonotype: The junction differs from germline at one of its ends, possibly a read error. The gene calls are TRBV3-1 and TRBJ1-5; TRBD1 matches at 8 bases. Per germline, CDR1 LGHDT and CDR2 YNNKEL (reference sequence). The CDR3 sequence is 16 residues long. The CDR3 coding sequence is TGTGCCGGCAGCCAAGCTGGGACAGGCGCCAATCAGCCCCAGCATTTT. It translates to CAGSQAGTGANQPQHF. Supplemented by reference TRBV3-1 and TRBJ1-5, the full variable domain reads DTAVSQTPKYLVTQMGNDKSIKCEQNLGHDTMYWYKQDSKKFLKIMFSYNNKELIINETVPNRFSPKSPDKAHLNLHINSLELGDSAVYFCAGSQAGTGANQPQHFGDGTRLSIL.

At least ten counts were recorded for this clonotype. The gene calls are TRBV12-3 or TRBV12-4 and TRBJ2-3, with 8 bases matching TRBD1. The CDR3 is 14 amino acids. The V segment lost 6 bases and the J segment 3 bases; nucleotides outside the gene matches: 5. Here the CDR3 DNA reads TGTGCCAGCAGAGAACAGGGGGTAACAGATACGCAGTATTTT. Protein: CASREQGVTDTQYF.

This clonotype occurred many times. The J gene is TRBJ2-7, the V gene TRBV6-1, with D perhaps TRBD2 (5 bases). Trimming stripped 6 bases from V and 1 base from J, with 25 bases between. The CDR3 runs 18 residues. Germline V gene sequence: CDR1 MNHNS, CDR2 SASEGT. The CDR3 DNA sequence: TGTGCCAGCAGAGTGGGGTCTTCGGGTGGCAGGAGGTCCTACGAGCAGTACTTC. It is translated as CASRVGSSGGRRSYEQYF.

V gene TRBV5-1 combines with J gene TRBJ2-2; 7 bases are a match to TRBD1. The CDR3 contains 18 residues. V gave up 4 bases and J gave up 1 base; unmatched junction bases: 13. CDR1 is SGHRS, CDR2 YFSETQ, per germline. In DNA, the CDR3 is TGCGCCAGCAGCGTTCGAAGACAGGGTTTTCAGAACACCGGGGAGCTGTTTTTT. Translation: CASSVRRQGFQNTGELFF.

To note about this clonotype: A much larger clonotype is one base distant, so this may be a read error. The chain links TRBV29-1 to TRBJ1-2, with a tentative D call TRBD1 (5 bases). Germline loops: CDR1 SQVTM, CDR2 ANQGSEA. The CDR3 spans 12 residues. This chain's CDR3 is CGVEGANYGYTF. CDR3 sequence (DNA): TGCGGCGTTGAAGGGGCTAACTATGGCTACACCTTC.

As regards this clonotype: A read error may be the cause here, since a much bigger clone is one base away. The genes are TRBV5-6 and TRBJ2-1, with D possibly TRBD2 on 5 matching bases. Germline-derived CDR1 and CDR2 are SGHDT and YYEEEE. The CDR3 is 15 residues long. The V gene lost 3 bases and the J gene lost 7 bases, with 17 bases spanning the gap. CDR3 nucleotides: TGTGCCAGCAGCTGGATGTGGCTAGCTGGTAATGAGCAGTTCTTC. Its translation: CASSWMWLAGNEQFF. The full variable domain, in which reference TRBV5-6 and TRBJ2-1 provide the parts outside the CDR3, is DAGVTQSPTHLIKTRGQQVTLRCSPKSGHDTVSWYQQALGQGPQFIFQYYEEEERQRGNFPDRFSGHQFPNYSSELNVNALLLGDSALYLCASSWMWLAGNEQFFGPGTRLTVL.

This clonotype was picked up many times. The chain uses TRBV28 and TRBJ2-2; no definite D call. V lost 10 bases to trimming and J lost 4 bases, with 13 bases between them. The germline V gene encodes CDR1 MDHEN and CDR2 SYDVKM. CDR3 length: 13 amino acids. CDR3 residues: CATKPGGTGELFF. DNA for the CDR3: TGTGCCACAAAACCCGGTGGCACCGGGGAGCTGTTTTTT.

There are many counts of this clonotype. The V gene is TRBV29-1, the J gene TRBJ1-5; the D gene is possibly TRBD1 (5 bases). V lost 8 bases, J lost 6 bases, and 17 bases lay in between. Per germline, CDR1 SQVTM and CDR2 ANQGSEA. This CDR3 has 13 residues. This CDR3 is CSSSSGYSQPQHF. In DNA form, the CDR3 reads TGCAGCTCTTCCTCAGGGTATAGTCAGCCCCAGCATTTT.

Worth noting for this clonotype: The conserved phenylalanine or tryptophan is not found at the CDR3 terminus, so this likely reflects a read error. V usage is TRBV5-1 and J usage is TRBJ2-5; perhaps TRBD1 as D (6 bases). Germline V gene lookup returns CDR1 SGHRS and CDR2 YFSETQ. CDR3 length: 14 amino acids. Deletions cut 4 bases from V and 4 bases from J, with 14 bases between. The CDR3 protein is CASSAQGPGETQYI. In DNA, the CDR3 is TGCGCCAGCAGCGCGCAGGGGCCTGGAGAGACCCAGTACATA.

This clonotype was counted ten times or more. A much larger clone lies a single base off, so this may be a read error. The J gene is TRBJ2-7, the V gene TRBV7-8; TRBD2 matches at 9 bases. Trimming removed 0 bases from V and 3 bases from J; junction bases left unmatched: 3. There are 15 residues in the CDR3. CDR1 is SGHVS, CDR2 FQNEAQ, per germline. The CDR3 loop reads CASSLAETSGYEQYF. In DNA form, the CDR3 reads TGTGCCAGCAGCTTAGCTGAGACTAGCGGCTACGAGCAGTACTTC. Full variable domain (remainder filled in from reference TRBV7-8 and TRBJ2-7): GAGVSQSPRYKVAKRGQDVALRCDPISGHVSLFWYQQALGQGPEFLTYFQNEAQLDKSGLPSDRFFAERPEGSVSTLKIQRTQQEDSAVYLCASSLAETSGYEQYFGPGTRLTVT.

Ten or more counts support this clonotype. V gene TRBV6-2 or TRBV6-3 combines with J gene TRBJ2-7; 8 bases fit TRBD1. The CDR3 contains 14 residues. Germline V gene lookup returns CDR1 MNHEY and CDR2 SVGEGT. With V trimmed by 2 bases and J by 8 bases, 8 bases remained unmatched. DNA for the CDR3: TGTGCCAGCAGTTACCCCGGAAACAGGGGGAAGCAGTACTTC. It is translated as CASSYPGNRGKQYF.

V usage is TRBV5-1 and J usage is TRBJ1-1; the D is unclear. CDR3 size: 14 residues. The V end was cut by 3 bases, the J end by 2 bases, with 11 bases between. Germline V lookup: CDR1 SGHRS, CDR2 YFSETQ. CDR3 nucleotides: TGCGCCAGCAGCTCGTCGGGGTTCAACACTGAAGCTTTCTTT. Residues: CASSSSGFNTEAFF.

The table lists this clonotype with many counts. The gene calls are TRBV20-1 and TRBJ2-3; TRBD1 aligns across 9 bases. From germline, CDR1 is DFQATT and CDR2 SNEGSKA (reference sequence). Trimming took 4 bases from V and 2 from J; bases not matched to a gene: 7. This CDR3 has 15 residues. The CDR3 DNA follows: TGCAGTGCTAATTGGGACAGGGTCGCCACAGATACGCAGTATTTT. It codes for CSANWDRVATDTQYF.

This clonotype was observed a handful of times. This chain connects TRBV27 to TRBJ1-6; no reliable D call. Germline V CDR1 and CDR2: MNHEY, SMNVEV (reference sequence). Trimming left V 6 bases short and J 10 bases short, with 16 bases between. The CDR3 is 14 residues long. Here the CDR3 DNA reads TGTGCCAGCAGAGAGGGCATCTTGATGTCACCCCTCCACTTT. Protein product: CASREGILMSPLHF.

CDR3 in amino acids: CSVCKAGASDTQYF. The CDR3 nucleotides are TGCAGCGTTTGCAAAGCGGGGGCTAGCGATACGCAGTATTTT. V gene TRBV29-1 combines with J gene TRBJ2-3, with 8 positions matching TRBD2. The germline gives CDR1 SQVTM, CDR2 ANQGSEA. The CDR3 has 14 residues. Losses at the gene ends were 5 bases for V and 6 bases for J; bases not matched to a gene: 10.

The CDR3 protein is CASGHGRGANTGELFF. Here the CDR3 DNA reads TGTGCTAGTGGTCATGGGCGGGGGGCCAACACCGGGGAGCTGTTTTTT. The chain combines TRBV12-5 with TRBJ2-2, with TRBD2 matching 8 bases. The J segment lost 2 bases and the V segment lost 5 bases, leaving 7 bases of the junction unmatched. The CDR3 runs to 16 residues. Germline CDR1 LGHNT, CDR2 FRNRAP. Full variable domain (outside the CDR3, taken from reference TRBV12-5 and TRBJ2-2): DARVTQTPRHKVTEMGQEVTMRCQPILGHNTVFWYRQTMMQGLELLAYFRNRAPLDDSGMPKDRFSAEMPDATLATLKIQPSEPRDSAVYFCASGHGRGANTGELFFGEGSRLTVL.

With respect to this clonotype: A much larger clone lies one base from this, so it may be a read error. V is TRBV10-3 and J is TRBJ1-6, with TRBD1 as a possible D gene (5 bases). The CDR3 runs 12 residues. V was clipped by 11 bases and J by 18 bases, with 23 bases between them. CDR1 is ENHRY and CDR2 is SYGVKD in the germline V gene. The CDR3 bases are TGTGCCGCGCGGGACCCGCAAAAAACCCCCCACTTT. Protein sequence: CAARDPQKTPHF.

This clonotype was observed a single time. The chain carries TRBV20-1 and TRBJ2-4; tentatively, D is TRBD1 (6 bases). The DNA end lines up better with TRBJ2-7; the J call may be wrong. The CDR3 totals 13 residues. From germline, CDR1 is DFQATT and CDR2 SNEGSKA (reference sequence). The CDR3 protein is CSANRQGLFEQYF. In nucleotides, the CDR3 is TGCAGTGCTAATCGTCAGGGGCTGTTCGAGCAGTACTTC.

The chain employs TRBV4-1 and TRBJ1-2, with 8 bases lining up with TRBD1. The germline CDR1 and CDR2 sequences are MGHRA and YSYEKL. V was clipped by 1 base and J by 4 bases; unmatched bases: 11. There are 17 residues in the CDR3. The CDR3 DNA sequence: TGCGCCAGCAGCCAAGCTGGGCCAGGGGGCAGGGCCTATGGCTACACCTTC. This translates into CASSQAGPGGRAYGYTF.

This clonotype was counted ten times or more. The rearrangement joins TRBV5-1 to TRBJ2-6; D uncertain. The CDR3 totals 16 residues. V lost 1 base and J 1 base, leaving 9 bases between the germline ends. CDR1 and CDR2 from the germline V gene are SGHRS and YFSETQ. CDR3 sequence reads: CASSLKPTSGANVLTF. The CDR3, as DNA: TGCGCCAGCAGCTTGAAACCGACTTCTGGGGCCAACGTCCTGACTTTC.